This TCR beta chain was captured in a study of blood T cell repertoires in COVID-19. Germline lookup yields CDR1 SGHRS and CDR2 YFSETQ. V trimming: 4 bases; J trimming: 6 bases; junction bases outside the gene matches: 3. The CDR3 sequence is 12 residues long. Some clones are missing from TCRdb's copy, which holds only in-frame ones; the method was immunoSEQ multiplex PCR. The top ten clones hold approximately 3.8% of a sample with around 260,000 clones, 88% of them seen once. The specimen was peripheral blood. The receptor's source is a man aged 55-75 years who had recovered from COVID-19. V gene TRBV5-1 combines with J gene TRBJ2-7; 8 bases line up with TRBD1. The CDR3 loop is CASSMDRAEQYF. In nucleotides, the CDR3 is TGCGCCAGCAGCATGGACAGGGCCGAGCAGTACTTC.